A single sample gave rise to the 6 T cell receptor beta chains below, sequenced in a study of cytomegalovirus exposure and HLA in healthy donors. Use of 60 Vbeta and 13 Jbeta primers characterized the PCR. Data came from immunoSEQ multiplex PCR; TCRdb stores just in-frame clones and leaves some out. The sample includes 95,000 or so clones, about 75% of them seen just once. What was sequenced was PBMCs. Receptors originate from a woman between 40 and 55 years old in good health and CMV-seronegative.

The gene calls are TRBV5-1 and TRBJ2-5; weak D call: TRBD1 (6 bases). From germline, CDR1 is SGHRS and CDR2 YFSETQ. Trimming left V 4 bases short and J 1 base short, with 8 bases between. The CDR3 is made up of 13 amino acids. CDR3 nucleotide sequence: TGCGCCAGCAGCCGGGACACCCAAGAGACCCAGTACTTC. This codes for CASSRDTQETQYF.

The rearrangement uses TRBV6-1 and TRBJ1-1; 9 bases align to TRBD1. The CDR3 is made up of 15 amino acids. V was pared by 8 bases and J by 1 base, with 8 bases of the junction left unmatched. Germline lookup yields CDR1 MNHNS and CDR2 SASEGT. The CDR3 DNA follows: TGTGCCAGCTTCCGGGACAGGGCTAGGAACACTGAAGCTTTCTTT. Its protein is CASFRDRARNTEAFF.

The chain combines TRBV28 with TRBJ1-5; no definite D call. The CDR3 sequence is 12 residues long. Germline CDR1 and CDR2: MDHEN and SYDVKM. V lost 5 bases to trimming and J lost 6 bases, with 8 bases between them. This CDR3 reads CASSPLLQPQHF. For the CDR3, the DNA is TGTGCCAGCAGTCCCTTACTTCAGCCCCAGCATTTT.

The genes are TRBV6-5 and TRBJ1-1; tentative D call: TRBD1 (5 bases). The V gene's germline CDR1 is MNHEY and CDR2 SVGAGI. This CDR3 contains 14 residues. V was clipped by 2 bases and J by 5 bases, with 12 bases between them. CDR3 nucleotide sequence: TGTGCCAGCAGTTACGTAGGTGGGGGGACTGAAGCTTTCTTT. Protein sequence: CASSYVGGGTEAFF.

This clone has just a few counts. The CDR3 bases are TGTGCCAGCAGTTTCCTGATAGGACAGACCAATTCACCCCTCCACTTT. Amino acid sequence: CASSFLIGQTNSPLHF. The chain combines TRBV27 with TRBJ1-6; possibly TRBD1 for D (6 bases). Trimming left V 3 bases short and J 7 bases short, with 16 bases between. Germline-derived CDR1 and CDR2 are MNHEY and SMNVEV (reference sequence). The CDR3 contains 16 residues.

This rearrangement joins TRBV7-2 to TRBJ2-5, with 8 nucleotides matching TRBD1. Per germline, CDR1 SGHTA and CDR2 FQGNSA. The CDR3 is 18 residues long. J lost 5 bases, V lost 5 bases, and 19 bases had no gene match. CDR3 nucleotides: TGTGCCAGCAGCACTCGAGACAGGGGATGGGATTTTTACGAGACCCAGTACTTC. It translates to CASSTRDRGWDFYETQYF.